This T cell receptor (beta chain) is from a study of T cells expressing NK-cell markers. The overall study: From sorted CD3+CD56+NKG2C+, CD3+CD56+NKG2C- and CD3+CD56-NKG2C+ T cells came the TCR beta repertoires. Overall study results and limits: What remained unclear was the HCMV specificity of expanded NKG2C+ T cell clones.

Generation of TCR beta cDNA was performed by 5'RACE template switching incorporating UMIs. Following a re-call of the 5' RACE reads, TCRdb has one entry per CDR3 protein and lacks DNA. The sample yields about 390,000 distinct CDR3 sequences, of which the top ten take up around 10%. Worth noting for this clonotype: The antigen is not known.

Sequenced input: blood T cells: a sorted CD56 or NKG2C T cell subset, CD4+ or CD8+ T cells, or bulk PBMC T cells (not recorded which). The TCR sequence derives from a woman in her fifties or sixties in good health.

CDR3 protein: CASSQERAGLRTDTQYF. The chain employs TRBV14 and TRBJ2-3; checking the TCRdb D call of TRBD1 is not possible without DNA. Germline V gives CDR1 SGHDN, CDR2 FVKESK. This CDR3 is built from 17 residues. Supplemented by reference TRBV14 and TRBJ2-3, the full variable domain reads EAGVTQFPSHSVIEKGQTVTLRCDPISGHDNLYWYRRVMGKEIKFLLHFVKESKQDESGMPNNRFLAERTGGTYSTLKVQPAELEDSGVYFCASSQERAGLRTDTQYFGPGTRLTVL.